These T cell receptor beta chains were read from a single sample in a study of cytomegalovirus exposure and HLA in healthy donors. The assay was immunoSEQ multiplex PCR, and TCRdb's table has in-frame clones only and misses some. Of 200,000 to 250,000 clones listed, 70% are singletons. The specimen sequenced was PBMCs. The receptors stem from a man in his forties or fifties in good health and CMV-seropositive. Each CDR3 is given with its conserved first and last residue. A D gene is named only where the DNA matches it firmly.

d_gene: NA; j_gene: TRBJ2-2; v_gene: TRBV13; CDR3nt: TGTGCCAGCAAAACAGGGGGGGACACCGGGGAGCTGTTTTTT; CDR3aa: CASKTGGDTGELFF
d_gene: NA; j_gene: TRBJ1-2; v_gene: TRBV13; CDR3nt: TGTGCCAGCAGCCAATGGGGGGCTAACTATGGCTACACCTTC; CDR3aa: CASSQWGANYGYTF
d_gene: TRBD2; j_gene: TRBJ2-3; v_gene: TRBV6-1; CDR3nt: TGTGCCAGCAGTCCATTGCGGGGGGTTACAGATACGCAGTATTTT; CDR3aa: CASSPLRGVTDTQYF
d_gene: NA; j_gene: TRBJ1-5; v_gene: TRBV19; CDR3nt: TGTGCCAGTACCCCCGGGGGTAGCTACAATCAGCCCCAGCATTTT; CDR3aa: CASTPGGSYNQPQHF
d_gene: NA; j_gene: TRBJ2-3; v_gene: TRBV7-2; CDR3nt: TGTGCCAGCAGCTTACAAGGCAGGGGTACAGATACGCAGTATTTT; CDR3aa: CASSLQGRGTDTQYF
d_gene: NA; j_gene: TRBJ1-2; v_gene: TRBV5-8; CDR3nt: TGTGCCAGCAGCTTACCACAGGGCCAGGAAGGCTACACCTTC; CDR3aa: CASSLPQGQEGYTF
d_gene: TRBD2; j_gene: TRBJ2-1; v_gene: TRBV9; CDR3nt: TGTGCCAGCAGCGCGGAGACTAGCGGGCTGGGGGATGAGCAGTTCTTC; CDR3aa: CASSAETSGLGDEQFF
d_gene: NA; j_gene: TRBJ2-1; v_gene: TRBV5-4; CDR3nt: TGTGCCAGCAGCTTGGACTACGTATACAATGAGCAGTTCTTC; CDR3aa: CASSLDYVYNEQFF
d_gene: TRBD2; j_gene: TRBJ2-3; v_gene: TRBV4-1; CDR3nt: TGCGCCAGCAGCCAAACGGTTAGCGGGGGGTACTTCCGCACAGATACGCAGTATTTT; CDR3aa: CASSQTVSGGYFRTDTQYF
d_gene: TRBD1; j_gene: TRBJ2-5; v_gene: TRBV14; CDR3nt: TGTGCCAGCAGCCTTCCGACCCGGGACAGCCCGGAAGAGACCCAGTACTTC; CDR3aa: CASSLPTRDSPEETQYF
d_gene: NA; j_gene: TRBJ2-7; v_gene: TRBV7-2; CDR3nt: TGTGCCAGCAGCTTACCCTCTATGGTCGAGCAGTACTTC; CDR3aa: CASSLPSMVEQYF
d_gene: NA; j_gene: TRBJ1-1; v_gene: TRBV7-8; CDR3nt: TGTGCCAGCAGCTTAGGTCCTATGGGGAAGGGGACTGAAGCTTTCTTT; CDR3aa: CASSLGPMGKGTEAFF